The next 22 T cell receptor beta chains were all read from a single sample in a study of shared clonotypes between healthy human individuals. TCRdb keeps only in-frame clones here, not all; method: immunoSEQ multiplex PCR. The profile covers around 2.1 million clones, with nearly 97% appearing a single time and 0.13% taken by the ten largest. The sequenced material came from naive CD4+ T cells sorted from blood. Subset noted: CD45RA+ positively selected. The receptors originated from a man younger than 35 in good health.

In nucleotides, the CDR3 is TGCGCCAGCAGCCCCCCGAGCGGGGGTCCGGTTGGCTACACCTTC. As protein: CASSPPSGGPVGYTF. The chain joins TRBV5-1 to TRBJ1-2; weak D call: TRBD1 (5 bases). Trimming stripped 4 bases from V and 7 bases from J, with 20 bases between. The CDR3 covers 15 residues. CDR1 is SGHRS, CDR2 YFSETQ, per germline.

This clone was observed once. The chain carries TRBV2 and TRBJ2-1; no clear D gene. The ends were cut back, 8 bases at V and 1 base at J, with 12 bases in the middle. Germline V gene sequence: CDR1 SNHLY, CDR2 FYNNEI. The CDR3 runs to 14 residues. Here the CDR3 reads CASLSGMSYNEQFF. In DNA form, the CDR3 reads TGTGCCAGCTTAAGTGGTATGTCCTACAATGAGCAGTTCTTC.

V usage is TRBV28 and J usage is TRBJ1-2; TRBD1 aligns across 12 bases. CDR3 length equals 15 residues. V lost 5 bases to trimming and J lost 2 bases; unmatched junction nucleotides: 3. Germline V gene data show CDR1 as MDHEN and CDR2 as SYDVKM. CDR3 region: CASSGDRGPNYGYTF. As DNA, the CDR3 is TGTGCCAGCAGTGGGGACAGGGGGCCGAACTATGGCTACACCTTC.

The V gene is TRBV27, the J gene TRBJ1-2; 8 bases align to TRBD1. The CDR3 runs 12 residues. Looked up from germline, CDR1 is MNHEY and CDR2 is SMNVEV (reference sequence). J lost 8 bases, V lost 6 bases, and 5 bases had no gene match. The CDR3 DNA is TGTGCCAGCAGCGGCAGGGGGCTCGGCTACACCTTC. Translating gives CASSGRGLGYTF.

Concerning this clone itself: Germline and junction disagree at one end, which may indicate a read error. CDR3 region: CARREGTNEKLFF. CDR3 sequence (DNA): TGTGCCCGGAGGGAGGGGACTAATGAAAAACTGTTTTTT. This chain joins TRBV30 and TRBJ1-4, with D tentatively TRBD1 (5 bases). This CDR3 spans 13 amino acids. The V gene's germline CDR1 is GTSNPN and CDR2 SVGIG (reference sequence).

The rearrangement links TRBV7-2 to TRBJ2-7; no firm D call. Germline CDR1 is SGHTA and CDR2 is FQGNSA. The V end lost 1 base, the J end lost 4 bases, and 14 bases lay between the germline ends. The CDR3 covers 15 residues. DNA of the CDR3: TGTGCCAGCAGCTTAGAGAGATCCGGCCCATACGAGCAGTACTTC. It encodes CASSLERSGPYEQYF.

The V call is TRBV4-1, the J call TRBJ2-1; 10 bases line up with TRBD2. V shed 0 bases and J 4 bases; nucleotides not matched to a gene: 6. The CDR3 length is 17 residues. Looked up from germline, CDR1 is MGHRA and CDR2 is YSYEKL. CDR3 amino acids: CASSQDQLAGWYNEQFF. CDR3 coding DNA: TGCGCCAGCAGCCAAGATCAACTAGCGGGATGGTACAATGAGCAGTTCTTC.

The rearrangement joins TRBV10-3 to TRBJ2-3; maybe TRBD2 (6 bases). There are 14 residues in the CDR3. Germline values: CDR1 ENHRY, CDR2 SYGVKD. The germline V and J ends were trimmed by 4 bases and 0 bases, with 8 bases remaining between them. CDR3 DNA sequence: TGTGCCATCAGTGGGGGGACTAGCACAGATACGCAGTATTTT. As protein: CAISGGTSTDTQYF.

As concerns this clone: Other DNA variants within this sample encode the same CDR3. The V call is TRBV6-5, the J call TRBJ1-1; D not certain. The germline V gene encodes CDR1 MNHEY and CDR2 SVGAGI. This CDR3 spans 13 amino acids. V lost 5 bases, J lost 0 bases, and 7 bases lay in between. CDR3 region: CASSRGMNTEAFF. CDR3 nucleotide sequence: TGTGCCAGCAGTCGAGGCATGAACACTGAAGCTTTCTTT.

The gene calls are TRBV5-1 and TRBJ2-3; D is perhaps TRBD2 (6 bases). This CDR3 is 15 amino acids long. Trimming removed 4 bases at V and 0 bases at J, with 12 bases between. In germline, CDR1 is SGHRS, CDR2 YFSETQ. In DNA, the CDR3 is TGCGCCAGCAGCGGAACGGGGGTTAGCACAGATACGCAGTATTTT. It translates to CASSGTGVSTDTQYF.

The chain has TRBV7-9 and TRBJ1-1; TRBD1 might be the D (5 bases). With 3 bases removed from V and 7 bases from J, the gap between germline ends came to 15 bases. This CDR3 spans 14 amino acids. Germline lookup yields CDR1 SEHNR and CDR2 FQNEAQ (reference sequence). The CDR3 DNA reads TGTGCCAGCAGCTTTTATAACAGGTCGATTGAAGCTTTCTTT. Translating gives CASSFYNRSIEAFF.

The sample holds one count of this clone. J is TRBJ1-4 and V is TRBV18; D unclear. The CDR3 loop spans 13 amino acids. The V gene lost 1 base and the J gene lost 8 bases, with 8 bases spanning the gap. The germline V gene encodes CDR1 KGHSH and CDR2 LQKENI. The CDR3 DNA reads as TGTGCCAGCTCACCACGGTCTTGGGAAAAACTGTTTTTT. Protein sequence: CASSPRSWEKLFF.

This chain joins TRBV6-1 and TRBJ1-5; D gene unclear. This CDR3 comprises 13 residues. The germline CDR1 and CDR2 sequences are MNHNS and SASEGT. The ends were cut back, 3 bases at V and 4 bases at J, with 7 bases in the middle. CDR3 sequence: CASSDNENQPQHF. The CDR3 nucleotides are TGTGCCAGCAGTGACAATGAAAATCAGCCCCAGCATTTT.

The CDR3 nucleotides are TGTGCCAGTAGTGATGCCAGGGGGAGCGAGCAGTACTTC. It encodes CASSDARGSEQYF. The V call is TRBV19, the J call TRBJ2-7; 7 bases map to TRBD1. CDR3 length equals 13 residues. Unmatched junction bases numbered 7, after V lost 5 bases and J lost 6 bases. In germline, CDR1 is LNHDA, CDR2 SQIVND (reference sequence).

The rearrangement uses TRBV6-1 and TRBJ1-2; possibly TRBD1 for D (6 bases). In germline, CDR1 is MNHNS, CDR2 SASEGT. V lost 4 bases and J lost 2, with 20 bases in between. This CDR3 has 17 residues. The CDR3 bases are TGTGCCAGCAGTGCCGACATGGGCGGGACACCGAACTATGGCTACACCTTC. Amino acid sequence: CASSADMGGTPNYGYTF.

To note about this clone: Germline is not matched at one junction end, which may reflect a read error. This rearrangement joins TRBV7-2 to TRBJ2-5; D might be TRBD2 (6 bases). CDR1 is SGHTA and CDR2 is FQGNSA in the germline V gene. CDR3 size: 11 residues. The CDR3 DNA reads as TGTGCCAGCAGCTTAGGGGGAGGTAGTCACTTC. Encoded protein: CASSLGGGSHF.

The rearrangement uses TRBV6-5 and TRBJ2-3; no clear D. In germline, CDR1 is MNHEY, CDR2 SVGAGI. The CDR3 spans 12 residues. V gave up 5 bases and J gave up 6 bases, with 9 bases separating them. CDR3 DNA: TGTGCCAGCAGTACCCCCGCCGATACGCAGTATTTT. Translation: CASSTPADTQYF.

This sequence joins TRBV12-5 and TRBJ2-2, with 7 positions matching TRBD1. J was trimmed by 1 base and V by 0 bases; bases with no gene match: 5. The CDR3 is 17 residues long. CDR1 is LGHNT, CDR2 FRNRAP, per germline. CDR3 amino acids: CASGLVLGTENTGELFF. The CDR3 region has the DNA TGTGCTAGTGGTTTGGTACTGGGGACAGAGAACACCGGGGAGCTGTTTTTT.

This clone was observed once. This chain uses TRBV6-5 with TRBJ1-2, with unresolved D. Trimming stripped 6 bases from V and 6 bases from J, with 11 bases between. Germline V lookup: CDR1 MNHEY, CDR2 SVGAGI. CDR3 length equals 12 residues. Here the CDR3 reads CASRVSLDGYTF. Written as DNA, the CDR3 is TGTGCCAGCAGGGTCAGTCTAGATGGCTACACCTTC.

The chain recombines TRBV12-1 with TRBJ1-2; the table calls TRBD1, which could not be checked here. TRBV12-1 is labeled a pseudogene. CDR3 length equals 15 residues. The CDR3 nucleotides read TGTGCCAGCACCCTCGATACCGGGACAGGGTCCGGCTACACCTTC. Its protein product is CASTLDTGTGSGYTF.

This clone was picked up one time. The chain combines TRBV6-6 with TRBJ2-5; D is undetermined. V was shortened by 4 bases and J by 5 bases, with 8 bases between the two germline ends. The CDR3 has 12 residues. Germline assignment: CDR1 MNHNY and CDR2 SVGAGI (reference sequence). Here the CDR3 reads CASSSFRETQYF. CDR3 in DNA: TGTGCCAGCAGTTCATTCAGGGAGACCCAGTACTTC.

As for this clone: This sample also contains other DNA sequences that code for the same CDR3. CDR3 in amino acids: CASSVEGEETQYF. DNA of the CDR3: TGTGCCAGCAGCGTAGAAGGGGAGGAGACCCAGTACTTC. The chain recombines TRBV9 with TRBJ2-5; D tentatively fits TRBD1 or TRBD2 (5 bases each). Germline CDR1 reads SGDLS; CDR2 reads YYNGEE. V was trimmed by 0 bases and J by 5 bases, leaving 8 bases between them. There are 13 residues in the CDR3.